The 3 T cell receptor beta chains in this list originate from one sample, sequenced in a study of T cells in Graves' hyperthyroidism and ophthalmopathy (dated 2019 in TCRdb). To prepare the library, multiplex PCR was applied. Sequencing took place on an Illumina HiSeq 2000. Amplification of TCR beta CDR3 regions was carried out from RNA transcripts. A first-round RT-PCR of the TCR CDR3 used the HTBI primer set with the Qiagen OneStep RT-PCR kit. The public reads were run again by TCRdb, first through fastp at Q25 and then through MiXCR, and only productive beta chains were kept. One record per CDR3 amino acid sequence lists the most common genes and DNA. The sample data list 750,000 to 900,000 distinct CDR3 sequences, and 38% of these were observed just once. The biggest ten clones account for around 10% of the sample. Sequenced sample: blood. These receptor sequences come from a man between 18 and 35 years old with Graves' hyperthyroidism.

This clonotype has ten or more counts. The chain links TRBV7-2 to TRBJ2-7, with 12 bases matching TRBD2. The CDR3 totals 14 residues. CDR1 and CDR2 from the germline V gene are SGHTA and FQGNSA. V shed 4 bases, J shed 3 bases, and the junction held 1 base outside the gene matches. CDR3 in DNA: TGTGCCAGCAGCTCGGGACTAGCGGGCTACGAGCAGTACTTC. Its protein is CASSSGLAGYEQYF. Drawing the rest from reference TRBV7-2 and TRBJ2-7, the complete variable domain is GAGVSQSPSNKVTEKGKDVELRCDPISGHTALYWYRQSLGQGLEFLIYFQGNSAPDKSGLPSDRFSAERTGGSVSTLTIQRTQQEDSAVYLCASSSGLAGYEQYFGPGTRLTVT.

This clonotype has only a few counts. The CDR3 DNA follows: TGTGCCAGCAGTTACTGGACTAGCGATAGGTACGAGCAGTACTTC. It codes for CASSYWTSDRYEQYF. The rearrangement links TRBV2 to TRBJ2-7, with 9 bases fitting TRBD2. There are 15 residues in the CDR3. CDR1 and CDR2 (germline): SNHLY, FYNNEI. Trimming removed 5 bases from V and 4 bases from J; junction bases left unmatched: 9.

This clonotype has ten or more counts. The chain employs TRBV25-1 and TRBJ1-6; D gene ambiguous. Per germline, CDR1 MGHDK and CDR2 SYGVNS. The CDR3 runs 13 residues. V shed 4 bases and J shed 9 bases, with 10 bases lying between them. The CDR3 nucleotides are TGTGCCAGCAGTGGCCAGGTGGGTTCACCCCTCCACTTT. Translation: CASSGQVGSPLHF.